This passage covers 31 T cell receptor beta chains from one sample sequenced in a study of neurological immune-mediated disorders. TCRdb reanalysed the 5' RACE reads using MiXCR and keeps one entry per CDR3 protein. The data show 75,000 to 95,000 distinct CDR3 sequences, approximately 17% seen once. Sequencing input: PBMCs. Receptors originate from a woman between 35 and 50 years old in good health.

This clonotype was seen repeatedly, ten times or more. The V gene is TRBV5-6, the J gene TRBJ1-5; maybe TRBD1 (5 bases). The CDR3 spans 13 residues. The germline CDR1 and CDR2 sequences are SGHDT and YYEEEE. Trimming left V 0 bases short and J 9 bases short, with 10 bases between. CDR3 in amino acids: CASSLVNGGPQHF. The CDR3 nucleotides are TGTGCCAGCAGCTTGGTAAATGGGGGGCCCCAGCATTTT.

The rearrangement uses TRBV5-5 and TRBJ2-1; 10 positions agree with TRBD2. The V and J ends lost 2 bases and 9 bases, in that order; junction bases with no gene match: 5. Germline assignment: CDR1 SGHKS and CDR2 YYEKEE (reference sequence). The CDR3 has 14 amino acids. Here the CDR3 reads CASSLLAGLSEQFF. Here the CDR3 DNA reads TGTGCCAGCAGCTTACTAGCGGGATTAAGTGAGCAGTTCTTC.

At least ten counts were recorded for this clonotype. The rearrangement links TRBV4-2 to TRBJ2-3; 15 nucleotides match TRBD2. Germline values: CDR1 LGHNA, CDR2 YNFKEQ. After removal of 0 bases from V and 1 base from J, the junction contained 2 bases not matched to a gene. The CDR3 covers 18 residues. Here the CDR3 reads CASSQEGLAGGGTDTQYF. The DNA for the CDR3 is TGTGCCAGCAGCCAAGAGGGACTAGCGGGGGGAGGCACAGATACGCAGTATTTT.

This clonotype was observed many times. This chain links TRBV19 with TRBJ2-5, with TRBD2 matching over 9 bases. The CDR3 totals 15 residues. V trimming: 4 bases; J trimming: 1 base; junction bases outside the gene matches: 4. Germline V gene sequence: CDR1 LNHDA, CDR2 SQIVND (reference sequence). The CDR3 coding sequence is TGTGCCAGTAGTAGAGGCGGGGGGGTCCAAGAGACCCAGTACTTC. Amino acids: CASSRGGGVQETQYF. Using reference TRBV19 and TRBJ2-5 for the parts outside the CDR3, the full variable domain is DGGITQSPKYLFRKEGQNVTLSCEQNLNHDAMYWYRQDPGQGLRLIYYSQIVNDFQKGDIAEGYSVSREKKESFPLTVTSAQKNPTAFYLCASSRGGGVQETQYFGPGTRLLVL.

The table lists this clonotype with many counts. The chain carries TRBV7-2 and TRBJ1-5; no clear D. The CDR3 is made up of 13 amino acids. V was clipped by 5 bases and J by 0 bases, with 5 bases between them. The germline gives CDR1 SGHTA, CDR2 FQGNSA. CDR3 in DNA: TGTGCCAGCAGCCCCGTTAGCAATCAGCCCCAGCATTTT. Translating it yields CASSPVSNQPQHF.

The V call is TRBV21-1, the J call TRBJ2-3. TRBV21-1 corresponds to a pseudogene. CDR3 length: 16 amino acids. DNA for the CDR3: TGTGCCAGCAGCAAAAATTGGGCTCCGTACCGAGATACGCAGTATTTT. This translates into CASSKNWAPYRDTQYF.

The table lists this clonotype with many counts. V usage is TRBV10-3 and J usage is TRBJ1-4, with D perhaps TRBD1 (5 bases). Trimming stripped 5 bases from V and 2 bases from J, with 15 bases between. The germline gives CDR1 ENHRY, CDR2 SYGVKD. The CDR3 contains 16 residues. The CDR3 is CAISPQARDTNEKLFF. CDR3 nucleotides: TGTGCCATCAGTCCCCAAGCCAGGGACACTAATGAAAAACTGTTTTTT.

In this sample, this clonotype turned up many times. The rearrangement joins TRBV6-5 to TRBJ2-7, with D possibly being TRBD1 (7 bases). V lost 4 bases to trimming and J lost 4 bases, with 17 bases between them. The length of the CDR3 is 15 residues. CDR1 is MNHEY, CDR2 SVGAGI, per germline. The CDR3 protein is CASSSRTGGSYEQYF. CDR3 DNA: TGTGCCAGCAGTTCCCGGACAGGAGGGTCTTACGAGCAGTACTTC.

In its sample, this clonotype was seen many times. This chain uses TRBV4-1 with TRBJ2-5; 9 nucleotides line up with TRBD1. With V trimmed by 2 bases and J by 4 bases, 8 bases remained unmatched. The CDR3 covers 16 residues. The V gene's germline CDR1 is MGHRA and CDR2 YSYEKL. The CDR3 DNA sequence: TGCGCCAGCAGCCAACTGGACAGGGGACGGGGAGAGACCCAGTACTTC. Translated: CASSQLDRGRGETQYF.

This clonotype showed up many times. J is TRBJ2-7 and V is TRBV6-6; TRBD2 aligns across 7 bases. The junction had 10 bases not matched to a gene; V was cut back by 9 bases and J by 8 bases. This CDR3 is 12 amino acids long. Germline CDR1 and CDR2: MNHNY and SVGAGI (reference sequence). CDR3 loop: CASSPGRVQQYF. Written as DNA, the CDR3 is TGTGCCAGTTCCCCAGGGAGGGTCCAGCAGTACTTC.

This clonotype has a count of ten or more. The gene calls are TRBV4-2 and TRBJ1-1, with no clear D. The CDR3 spans 17 residues. The germline V and J ends were trimmed by 4 bases and 1 base, with 19 bases remaining between them. Germline lookup yields CDR1 LGHNA and CDR2 YNFKEQ. CDR3 nucleotide sequence: TGTGCCAGCAGCCTGGAGGAGGTAATTGGCACGAACACTGAAGCTTTCTTT. It specifies CASSLEEVIGTNTEAFF.

This clonotype was found many times. Since no conserved phenylalanine or tryptophan closes the CDR3, a read error is the likely cause. The DNA is omitted, as the CDR3 cannot be located on it reliably, and the CDR3 follows TCRdb's listing. The rearrangement links TRBV5-5 to TRBJ2-3; TRBD1, the D gene given by the table, was not confirmed from the DNA. Germline V gene sequence: CDR1 SGHKS, CDR2 YYEKEE (reference sequence). A total of 15 residues make up the CDR3, ends included. CDR3 residues: CASSFYDRGIWRGGL.

In this sample, this clonotype turned up many times. V gene TRBV5-5 combines with J gene TRBJ1-1, with TRBD1 as a possible D gene (5 bases). This CDR3 is 15 amino acids long. V gave up 2 bases and J gave up 3 bases, with 14 bases separating them. Germline V gene sequence: CDR1 SGHKS, CDR2 YYEKEE (reference sequence). The CDR3 reads CASSLVPGGYTEAFF. The DNA of the CDR3 is TGTGCCAGCAGCTTAGTCCCTGGGGGTTACACTGAAGCTTTCTTT.

This clonotype was observed many times. The chain recombines TRBV5-1 with TRBJ2-3; 11 positions agree with TRBD2. The CDR3 runs to 16 residues. Germline trimming cut 3 bases from V and 1 base from J; bases unmatched to any gene: 4. Germline V lookup: CDR1 SGHRS, CDR2 YFSETQ. Here the CDR3 reads CASSSTSGVGTDTQYF. The CDR3 nucleotides are TGCGCCAGCAGCTCGACTAGCGGGGTCGGCACAGATACGCAGTATTTT.

V usage is TRBV18 and J usage is TRBJ2-2; D is unresolved. This CDR3 contains 16 residues. The V gene lost 6 bases and the J gene lost 0 bases, with 14 bases spanning the gap. Germline-derived CDR1 and CDR2 are KGHSH and LQKENI. The CDR3 coding sequence is TGTGCCAGCTCCGTCCTAGAGGATACGAACACCGGGGAGCTGTTTTTT. This sequence encodes CASSVLEDTNTGELFF. Combining the CDR3 with reference TRBV18 and TRBJ2-2 gives the whole variable domain NAGVMQNPRHLVRRRGQEARLRCSPMKGHSHVYWYRQLPEEGLKFMVYLQKENIIDESGMPKERFSAEFPKEGPSILRIQQVVRGDSAAYFCASSVLEDTNTGELFFGEGSRLTVL.

In its sample, this clonotype was seen many times. The rearrangement links TRBV29-1 to TRBJ2-7; tentative D call: TRBD2 (6 bases). The CDR3 sequence is 13 residues long. The V end was cut by 7 bases, the J end by 6 bases, with 19 bases between. Germline-derived CDR1 and CDR2 are SQVTM and ANQGSEA. The CDR3 protein is CSAGGKLAVEQYF. CDR3 nucleotide sequence: TGCAGCGCTGGGGGGAAATTAGCGGTCGAGCAGTACTTC.

This rearrangement joins TRBV11-2 to TRBJ2-3; 7 bases fit TRBD2. From germline, CDR1 is SGHAT and CDR2 FQNNGV. The junction had 20 bases not matched to a gene; V was cut back by 6 bases and J by 2 bases. This CDR3 region has 19 residues. The CDR3 sequence: CASSPFEKMVAGPTDTQYF. The CDR3 coding sequence is TGTGCCAGCAGTCCCTTCGAAAAGATGGTAGCGGGTCCCACAGATACGCAGTATTTT.

This clonotype was seen repeatedly, ten times or more. The rearrangement uses TRBV6-2 or TRBV6-3 and TRBJ2-5, with 10 nucleotides matching TRBD1. Germline loops: CDR1 MNHEY, CDR2 SVGEGT. The CDR3 is made up of 14 amino acids. V was clipped by 5 bases and J by 2 bases; unmatched bases: 2. The CDR3 DNA is TGTGCCAGCAGTCCGGGACAGGGGCAAGAGACCCAGTACTTC. This encodes CASSPGQGQETQYF.

This clonotype was counted many times. The V and J genes are TRBV7-2 and TRBJ2-5, with a possible D match to TRBD2 (6 bases). Trimming took 6 bases from V and 2 from J, leaving 13 bases between them. This CDR3 is built from 14 residues. Germline V gene data show CDR1 as SGHTA and CDR2 as FQGNSA. CDR3 sequence: CASRDLSGQETQYF. CDR3 bases: TGTGCCAGCAGGGACCTTAGCGGACAAGAGACCCAGTACTTC.

This clonotype was counted at least ten times. The chain is built from TRBV10-2 and TRBJ2-5; 15 bases align to TRBD2. Trimming cost V 6 bases and J 5 bases; bases outside gene matches: 7. The CDR3 consists of 16 residues. Looked up from germline, CDR1 is WSHSY and CDR2 is SAAADI. CDR3 in amino acids: CASSPGLAGGPETQYF. The CDR3 nucleotides are TGCGCCAGCAGCCCCGGACTAGCGGGGGGGCCTGAGACCCAGTACTTC.

Ten or more counts support this clonotype. The genes are TRBV20-1 and TRBJ2-3; D is perhaps TRBD1 or TRBD2 (6 bases each). The CDR3 has 14 amino acids. Germline-derived CDR1 and CDR2 are DFQATT and SNEGSKA (reference sequence). The V end was cut by 1 base, the J end by 6 bases, with 14 bases between. CDR3 coding DNA: TGCAGTGCTAGAGGGTCGAGGGGGGCGGATACGCAGTATTTT. It encodes CSARGSRGADTQYF.

The chain recombines TRBV5-1 with TRBJ1-1; D may be TRBD1 (5 bases). Germline V gives CDR1 SGHRS, CDR2 YFSETQ. This CDR3 spans 15 amino acids. Trimming removed 0 bases at V and 1 base at J, with 10 bases between. CDR3 region: CASSLVPQENTEAFF. The DNA for the CDR3 is TGCGCCAGCAGCTTGGTCCCACAGGAGAACACTGAAGCTTTCTTT. Variable domain in full (rest from reference TRBV5-1 and TRBJ1-1): KAGVTQTPRYLIKTRGQQVTLSCSPISGHRSVSWYQQTPGQGLQFLFEYFSETQRNKGNFPGRFSGRQFSNSRSEMNVSTLELGDSALYLCASSLVPQENTEAFFGQGTRLTVV.

This clonotype has at least ten counts. CDR3 residues: CASIPHPGQGSSTDTQYF. CDR3 sequence (DNA): TGTGCCAGCATCCCCCACCCGGGACAGGGTTCTAGCACAGATACGCAGTATTTT. The rearrangement uses TRBV28 and TRBJ2-3, with 9 bases fitting TRBD1. Per germline, CDR1 MDHEN and CDR2 SYDVKM. The CDR3 spans 18 residues. V was clipped by 7 bases and J by 0 bases; unmatched bases: 14.

In its sample, this clonotype was seen many times. This chain connects TRBV12-3 or TRBV12-4 to TRBJ2-1; D tentatively reads TRBD1 or TRBD2 (6 bases each). The CDR3 runs to 15 residues. V lost 3 bases and J lost 4, with 13 bases in between. The CDR3: CASSFVGGLYNEQFF. DNA of the CDR3: TGTGCCAGCAGTTTTGTGGGGGGCCTTTACAATGAGCAGTTCTTC.

Many counts were recorded for this clonotype. This chain joins TRBV5-1 and TRBJ1-1, with 7 bases that match TRBD1. V lost 3 bases, J lost 0 bases, and 2 bases stayed unmatched. Germline V gives CDR1 SGHRS, CDR2 YFSETQ. The CDR3 runs to 14 residues. This chain's CDR3 is CASSSGQLNTEAFF. CDR3 in DNA: TGCGCCAGCAGCTCGGGACAGTTGAACACTGAAGCTTTCTTT.

CDR3 DNA: TGCAGCGTTGGCGGGACACAAAACATTCAGTACTTC. It specifies CSVGGTQNIQYF. The chain recombines TRBV29-1 with TRBJ2-4; TRBD1 or TRBD2 may be the D gene (6 bases each). V gave up 4 bases and J gave up 5 bases, with 9 bases separating them. Germline-derived CDR1 and CDR2 are SQVTM and ANQGSEA. This CDR3 is 12 amino acids long.

V and J are TRBV19 and TRBJ1-2; 10 nucleotides line up with TRBD1. The CDR3 spans 17 residues. Trimming took 11 bases from V and 6 from J; bases not matched to a gene: 21. Germline CDR1 is LNHDA and CDR2 is SQIVND (reference sequence). The CDR3 protein is CASSDRGDDRTQDGYTF. In DNA form, the CDR3 reads TGTGCCTCGTCGGACAGGGGGGACGATCGGACTCAGGATGGCTACACCTTC. The full variable domain, in which reference TRBV19 and TRBJ1-2 provide the parts outside the CDR3, is DGGITQSPKYLFRKEGQNVTLSCEQNLNHDAMYWYRQDPGQGLRLIYYSQIVNDFQKGDIAEGYSVSREKKESFPLTVTSAQKNPTAFYLCASSDRGDDRTQDGYTFGSGTRLTVV.

This clonotype was seen ten or more times. V and J are TRBV4-1 and TRBJ2-1; 10 bases map to TRBD2. Germline CDR1 and CDR2: MGHRA and YSYEKL. V was clipped by 4 bases and J by 3 bases; unmatched bases: 9. This CDR3 spans 17 amino acids. The CDR3, as DNA: TGCGCCAGCAGCCCCGGGACTAGCGCCCTGAACTACAATGAGCAGTTCTTC. This gives the protein CASSPGTSALNYNEQFF.

This clonotype has at least ten counts. This chain joins TRBV12-3 or TRBV12-4 and TRBJ2-2, with 12 nucleotides matching TRBD2. J lost 1 base, V lost 3 bases, and 3 bases had no gene match. The CDR3 extends over 17 amino acids. The CDR3 sequence is CASSFAGLAGNTGELFF. CDR3 nucleotide sequence: TGTGCCAGCAGTTTCGCGGGACTAGCGGGGAACACCGGGGAGCTGTTTTTT.

This clonotype has only a few counts. The chain joins TRBV5-1 to TRBJ2-1; TRBD1 matches 7 bases. The CDR3 totals 15 residues. The J segment lost 3 bases and the V segment lost 4 bases, leaving 7 bases of the junction unmatched. In germline, CDR1 is SGHRS, CDR2 YFSETQ. This chain's CDR3 is CASSEQGKNYNEQFF. DNA for the CDR3: TGCGCCAGCAGCGAACAGGGGAAAAACTACAATGAGCAGTTCTTC.

The sample holds many counts of this clonotype. The genes are TRBV4-3 and TRBJ2-2, with a weak D call TRBD2 (6 bases). The CDR3 covers 18 residues. The germline gives CDR1 LGHNA, CDR2 YSLEER. Deletions cut 0 bases from V and 6 bases from J, with 20 bases between. CDR3 bases: TGCGCCAGCAGCCAAGATCAACTGGGTGCGGGAAGGGCCGGGGAGCTGTTTTTT. This translates into CASSQDQLGAGRAGELFF.